A single sample is the source of the 32 T cell receptor beta chains below, sequenced in a study of response to subunit inactivated influenza vaccine. TCRdb recomputed calls from the RT-PCR reads with MiXCR, one row per CDR3 protein. The table shows more than 700,000 distinct CDR3 sequences, with about 20% occurring only once. The material sequenced was PBMCs from blood, taken 5 days after vaccination. These receptors originate from a man aged 50-59 years who received an inactivated influenza vaccine.

This clonotype has only a few counts. The CDR3 here is CATSRVRDYEKLFF. CDR3 coding DNA: TGTGCCACCAGCAGAGTCAGAGATTATGAAAAACTGTTTTTT. The rearrangement links TRBV15 to TRBJ1-4; D call uncertain. There are 14 residues in the CDR3. Germline lookup yields CDR1 LNHNV and CDR2 YYDKDF (reference sequence). V was trimmed by 1 base and J by 6 bases, leaving 9 bases between them.

This clonotype was seen repeatedly, ten times or more. The chain employs TRBV20-1 and TRBJ1-4; D unclear. V lost 0 bases and J 5 bases, leaving 13 bases between the germline ends. Germline V gives CDR1 DFQATT, CDR2 SNEGSKA (reference sequence). The CDR3 is made up of 15 amino acids. The CDR3 coding sequence is TGCAGTGCTAGAGATGTACTCCGCAGCAATGAAAAACTGTTTTTT. Protein: CSARDVLRSNEKLFF.

The chain joins TRBV7-2 to TRBJ2-7; the D is unclear. This CDR3 is built from 14 residues. V lost 5 bases and J lost 0, with 11 bases in between. Germline V gene sequence: CDR1 SGHTA, CDR2 FQGNSA. CDR3 in DNA: TGTGCCAGCAGCCCGGACCATAGCTCCTACGAGCAGTACTTC. It is translated as CASSPDHSSYEQYF. Based on the CDR3 plus reference TRBV7-2 and TRBJ2-7, the full variable domain is GAGVSQSPSNKVTEKGKDVELRCDPISGHTALYWYRQSLGQGLEFLIYFQGNSAPDKSGLPSDRFSAERTGGSVSTLTIQRTQQEDSAVYLCASSPDHSSYEQYFGPGTRLTVT.

The chain carries TRBV10-3 and TRBJ2-2, with D perhaps TRBD1 or TRBD2 (5 bases each). V was clipped by 10 bases and J by 4 bases, with 16 bases between them. Looked up from germline, CDR1 is ENHRY and CDR2 is SYGVKD. This CDR3 is built from 14 residues. CDR3: CATHRGAVTGELFF. In DNA, the CDR3 is TGTGCCACCCACAGAGGGGCGGTCACCGGGGAGCTGTTTTTT.

Only a few counts were recorded for this clonotype. The rearrangement uses TRBV6-5 and TRBJ2-1, with a tentative D call TRBD1 (5 bases). Germline CDR1 reads MNHEY; CDR2 reads SVGAGI. V was trimmed by 2 bases and J by 7 bases, leaving 15 bases between them. There are 15 residues in the CDR3. CDR3 in amino acids: CASSYASGRFNEQFF. CDR3 sequence (DNA): TGTGCCAGCAGTTACGCGTCAGGGCGGTTTAATGAGCAGTTCTTC.

This clonotype was found a few times. The V call is TRBV12-3 or TRBV12-4, the J call TRBJ2-3, with 8 bases lining up with TRBD1. This CDR3 spans 15 amino acids. Trimming took 6 bases from V and 0 from J; bases not matched to a gene: 5. The CDR3 here is CASRVTGASTDTQYF. The CDR3 DNA sequence: TGTGCCAGCAGGGTGACAGGGGCTAGCACAGATACGCAGTATTTT.

The V call is TRBV30, the J call TRBJ1-5; tentatively, D is TRBD1 (5 bases). The V and J ends lost 1 base and 2 bases respectively, with 12 bases between them. The germline CDR1 and CDR2 sequences are GTSNPN and SVGIG (reference sequence). CDR3 size: 15 residues. The CDR3 here is CAWSEGFIGNQPQHF. CDR3 nucleotide sequence: TGTGCCTGGAGTGAGGGGTTTATTGGCAATCAGCCCCAGCATTTT.

This clonotype occurred many times. The rearrangement joins TRBV12-3 or TRBV12-4 to TRBJ2-4; D perhaps matches TRBD2 (5 bases). The V end was cut by 8 bases, the J end by 2 bases, with 7 bases between. The CDR3 is made up of 12 amino acids. CDR3 coding DNA: TGTGCCAGCTCGGGGACCAAAAACATTCAGTACTTC. Translation: CASSGTKNIQYF.

CDR3 nucleotides: TGTGCCAGCAGCCATCGAACAGGGGGCGTCTACGAGCAGTACTTC. Its translation is CASSHRTGGVYEQYF. The chain combines TRBV13 with TRBJ2-7; 9 bases map to TRBD1. Looked up from germline, CDR1 is PRHDT and CDR2 is FYEKMQ (reference sequence). Trimming took 5 bases from V and 3 from J; bases not matched to a gene: 8. The CDR3 is 15 amino acids.

The DNA for the CDR3 is TGTGCCAGCAGTACCCAGGCAGATCAAATCTTAAACTATGGCTACACCTTC. Its translation is CASSTQADQILNYGYTF. The chain carries TRBV12-3 or TRBV12-4 and TRBJ1-2; unclear D gene. This CDR3 has 17 amino acids. V lost 5 bases and J 2 bases, leaving 21 bases between the germline ends.

Here the CDR3 reads CASSTLTSGRRDEQFF. DNA for the CDR3: TGTGCCAGCAGTACCCTGACTAGCGGGAGGAGAGATGAGCAGTTCTTC. The gene calls are TRBV6-2 or TRBV6-3 and TRBJ2-1, with 13 positions matching TRBD2. With 5 bases clipped from V and 8 bases from J, the junction kept 9 bases outside the gene matches. The germline V gene has CDR1 MNHEY and CDR2 SVGEGT. The CDR3 is 16 residues long.

This chain joins TRBV7-2 and TRBJ1-6; D gene unclear. The V end lost 1 base, the J end lost 5 bases, and 6 bases lay between the germline ends. This CDR3 spans 14 amino acids. Germline values: CDR1 SGHTA, CDR2 FQGNSA. CDR3 sequence: CASSLERNNSPLHF. For the CDR3, the DNA is TGTGCCAGCAGCTTAGAACGTAATAATTCACCCCTCCACTTT.

This clonotype has just a few counts. This rearrangement joins TRBV27 to TRBJ1-1, with D maybe TRBD1 (6 bases). Germline CDR1 reads MNHEY; CDR2 reads SMNVEV (reference sequence). The V end was cut by 2 bases, the J end by 6 bases, with 16 bases between. The CDR3 runs to 15 residues. CDR3 DNA sequence: TGTGCCAGCAGTTTACGTCTGGGGGCCCCGTCTGAAGCTTTCTTT. Translated, it gives CASSLRLGAPSEAFF.

The table lists this clonotype with a few counts. The chain joins TRBV5-1 to TRBJ2-1; TRBD2 agrees at 9 bases. Germline V CDR1 and CDR2: SGHRS, YFSETQ. V shed 2 bases and J 6 bases; nucleotides not matched to a gene: 12. The CDR3 is 17 amino acids. Written as DNA, the CDR3 is TGCGCCAGCAGCTTCCGTAGCGGGGGCCTTCCCCTCAATGAGCAGTTCTTC. Translation: CASSFRSGGLPLNEQFF.

CDR3 DNA sequence: TGTGCCAGTAGTATAGAGGTGCCAGGGGACAATGAGCAGTTCTTC. Its translation is CASSIEVPGDNEQFF. The gene calls are TRBV19 and TRBJ2-1; a weak D match, TRBD1 (6 bases). The CDR3 length is 15 residues. Germline loops: CDR1 LNHDA, CDR2 SQIVND (reference sequence). The V end lost 0 bases, the J end lost 5 bases, and 11 bases lay between the germline ends. Combining the CDR3 with reference TRBV19 and TRBJ2-1 gives the whole variable domain DGGITQSPKYLFRKEGQNVTLSCEQNLNHDAMYWYRQDPGQGLRLIYYSQIVNDFQKGDIAEGYSVSREKKESFPLTVTSAQKNPTAFYLCASSIEVPGDNEQFFGPGTRLTVL.

V and J are TRBV12-3 or TRBV12-4 and TRBJ2-1; weak D call: TRBD2 (6 bases). The CDR3 consists of 16 residues. V was pared by 6 bases and J by 0 bases, with 15 bases between. The CDR3 DNA reads as TGTGCCAGCAGCCTCCTAGCGCCCAACTCCTACAATGAGCAGTTCTTC. Residues: CASSLLAPNSYNEQFF.

The V and J genes are TRBV7-9 and TRBJ2-1; 11 nucleotides agree with TRBD2. Losses at the gene ends were 6 bases for V and 4 bases for J; bases not matched to a gene: 8. This CDR3 has 16 amino acids. Germline values: CDR1 SEHNR, CDR2 FQNEAQ (reference sequence). DNA for the CDR3: TGTGCCAGCAGGAACGCTAGCGGGGGGCGGTACAATGAGCAGTTCTTC. It encodes CASRNASGGRYNEQFF. The full variable domain, completed using reference TRBV7-9 and TRBJ2-1, is DTGVSQNPRHKITKRGQNVTFRCDPISEHNRLYWYRQTLGQGPEFLTYFQNEAQLEKSRLLSDRFSAERPKGSFSTLEIQRTEQGDSAMYLCASRNASGGRYNEQFFGPGTRLTVL.

The chain carries TRBV6-5 and TRBJ2-1; D is unresolved. The V and J ends lost 2 bases and 0 bases respectively, with 5 bases between them. The germline gives CDR1 MNHEY, CDR2 SVGAGI. This CDR3 spans 14 amino acids. In nucleotides, the CDR3 is TGTGCCAGCAGTTACGTCGACTCCTACAATGAGCAGTTCTTC. Amino acid sequence: CASSYVDSYNEQFF.

This clonotype was observed once. V usage is TRBV6-1 and J usage is TRBJ1-2, with TRBD1 as a possible D gene (6 bases). V lost 7 bases and J lost 6, with 18 bases in between. CDR1 and CDR2 from the germline V gene are MNHNS and SASEGT. The CDR3 has 14 residues. The CDR3 spells CASTAQGDRNGYTF. The CDR3, as DNA: TGTGCCAGCACGGCACAGGGAGACAGAAATGGCTACACCTTC.

The chain couples TRBV7-2 to TRBJ1-6, with TRBD1 as a possible D gene (5 bases). V was pared by 5 bases and J by 4 bases, with 12 bases between. This CDR3 is built from 15 residues. The V gene's germline CDR1 is SGHTA and CDR2 FQGNSA. CDR3 loop: CASSGGGNYNSPLHF. The CDR3 nucleotides read TGTGCCAGCAGCGGTGGGGGGAATTATAATTCACCCCTCCACTTT.

The table lists this clonotype with many counts. The V and J genes are TRBV20-1 and TRBJ1-1; D possibly corresponds to TRBD1 (5 bases). Germline V CDR1 and CDR2: DFQATT, SNEGSKA (reference sequence). The V end lost 6 bases, the J end lost 5 bases, and 16 bases lay between the germline ends. This CDR3 comprises 13 residues. DNA of the CDR3: TGCAGTGCCTATAAAGACGGGGGGACTGAAGCTTTCTTT. Amino acids: CSAYKDGGTEAFF.

There are many counts of this clonotype. The chain is built from TRBV7-2 and TRBJ2-3; D not resolved. Germline CDR1 SGHTA, CDR2 FQGNSA. V was shortened by 1 base and J by 5 bases, with 19 bases between the two germline ends. There are 17 residues in the CDR3. The CDR3 DNA follows: TGTGCCAGCAGCTTAGGGTCAGTGTATAGTTTAGGAGATACGCAGTATTTT. Translated, it gives CASSLGSVYSLGDTQYF.

The CDR3 coding sequence is TGCAGTGCCCGGACAGCCGCAACTGGCTACACCTTC. Residues: CSARTAATGYTF. This chain joins TRBV20-1 and TRBJ1-2, with D possibly being TRBD1 (6 bases). CDR3 size: 12 residues. CDR1 DFQATT and CDR2 SNEGSKA come from the germline V gene (reference sequence). The V end lost 6 bases, the J end lost 7 bases, and 15 bases lay between the germline ends.

This clonotype was observed at least ten times. This chain uses TRBV29-1 with TRBJ2-1, with 9 bases lining up with TRBD2. The germline V gene encodes CDR1 SQVTM and CDR2 ANQGSEA. The V segment lost 6 bases and the J segment 4 bases; nucleotides outside the gene matches: 10. The CDR3 has 15 residues. The DNA for the CDR3 is TGCAGCGTCATGCCCATAGCGGGGGATTACAATGAGCAGTTCTTC. Translated: CSVMPIAGDYNEQFF.

The DNA for the CDR3 is TGCGCCAGCAGCCCCGGTAGGGTGAACACTGAAGCTTTCTTT. This gives the protein CASSPGRVNTEAFF. The chain has TRBV4-1 and TRBJ1-1; D unclear. Trimming removed 4 bases at V and 0 bases at J, with 9 bases between. The CDR3 consists of 14 residues. Germline CDR1 is MGHRA and CDR2 is YSYEKL.

This clonotype came up a few times. V is TRBV20-1 and J is TRBJ2-3; TRBD2 matches at 9 bases. The CDR3 length is 14 residues. Germline CDR1 is DFQATT and CDR2 is SNEGSKA (reference sequence). CDR3 amino acids: CSDTPLAGTDTQYF. In nucleotides, the CDR3 is TGCAGCGATACGCCTCTAGCGGGGACAGATACGCAGTATTTT.

This clonotype came up a few times. The chain recombines TRBV18 with TRBJ2-3; D remains ambiguous. Trimming stripped 0 bases from V and 2 bases from J, with 9 bases between. Looked up from germline, CDR1 is KGHSH and CDR2 is LQKENI. This CDR3 has 15 residues. For the CDR3, the DNA is TGTGCCAGCTCACCACCGGGCCTGAACACAGATACGCAGTATTTT. Translated, it gives CASSPPGLNTDTQYF.

CDR3 sequence: CASTGDSNQPQHF. In nucleotides, the CDR3 is TGTGCCAGCACGGGCGATAGCAATCAGCCCCAGCATTTT. This chain connects TRBV3-1 to TRBJ1-5, with D unclear. The CDR3 sequence is 13 residues long. In germline, CDR1 is LGHDT, CDR2 YNNKEL (reference sequence). The V end was cut by 7 bases, the J end by 0 bases, with 7 bases between.

The chain links TRBV7-2 to TRBJ1-6; weak D call: TRBD1 (5 bases). The CDR3 runs to 15 residues. The V end lost 1 base, the J end lost 10 bases, and 14 bases lay between the germline ends. Germline lookup yields CDR1 SGHTA and CDR2 FQGNSA. This chain's CDR3 is CASSLVAGQGSPLHF. The CDR3, as DNA: TGTGCCAGCAGCTTAGTGGCAGGCCAGGGCTCACCCCTCCACTTT.

The chain is built from TRBV20-1 and TRBJ2-7, with no clear D. Germline V gene lookup returns CDR1 DFQATT and CDR2 SNEGSKA (reference sequence). The CDR3 is 13 residues long. Trimming pared 4 bases from V and 2 bases from J, leaving 12 bases between. For the CDR3, the DNA is TGCAGTGCTACCCCCGGCCGGGCCTACGAGCAGTACTTC. Protein product: CSATPGRAYEQYF.

This clonotype showed up many times. V is TRBV29-1 and J is TRBJ2-1, with TRBD1 matching 9 bases. The trim removed 2 bases at V and 12 bases at J, leaving 17 bases unmatched. There are 16 residues in the CDR3. Germline V gene lookup returns CDR1 SQVTM and CDR2 ANQGSEA. The CDR3 DNA reads TGCAGCGTTGAATACCAGACGGGACAGGGAAAAGTAGTGCAGTTCTTC. This codes for CSVEYQTGQGKVVQFF.

The chain has TRBV6-4 and TRBJ2-1; no reliable D call. V was trimmed by 3 bases and J by 3 bases, leaving 3 bases between them. In germline, CDR1 is MRHNA, CDR2 SNTAGT. The CDR3 consists of 12 residues. This CDR3 is CASSDVYNEQFF. CDR3 coding DNA: TGTGCCAGCAGTGATGTCTACAATGAGCAGTTCTTC.